This is a list of T cell receptor beta chains from one sample in a study of blood T cells in healthy people across ages. TCRdb ran MiXCR on the 5' RACE reads and lists one entry per CDR3 protein. The sample includes fewer than 1,200,000 distinct CDR3 sequences, roughly a quarter of them seen just once. The sample also formed part of further work on T cells of mothers and their children.

Input material: blood. The source is a girl aged 2 to 9 in good health. The CDR3 runs from the conserved cysteine through the conserved F or W. A D gene is named only where the DNA matches it firmly. Size values are once, few and many counts, or a class for expanded clones, and some rows have none.

V	size	J	D	DNA	CDR3
TRBV12-3/TRBV12-4	few	TRBJ2-1	.	TGTGCCAGCAGTTTAGATATCTATGAGCAGTTCTTC	CASSLDIYEQFF
TRBV29-1	few	TRBJ2-1	.	TGCAGCGGTAGCCGGGACAACTACAATGAGCAGTTCTTC	CSGSRDNYNEQFF
TRBV12-3/TRBV12-4	many	TRBJ1-1	.	TGTGCCAGCAGTCCCGGGACGGTGAACACTGAAGCTTTCTTT	CASSPGTVNTEAFF
TRBV6-6	.	TRBJ2-7	TRBD1	TGTGCCAGCAGTTACTCAGGAAGGGGGCGAGACGAGCAGTACTTC	CASSYSGRGRDEQYF
TRBV3-1	.	TRBJ2-1	TRBD2	TGTGCCAGCAGTACCCTAGCGGGAGAATACAATGAGCAGTTCTTC	CASSTLAGEYNEQFF
TRBV6-1	few	TRBJ2-7	.	TGTGCCAGCAGTGCTCGAAGTAGGGCCTACGAGCAGTACTTC	CASSARSRAYEQYF
TRBV13	few	TRBJ2-1	TRBD2	TGTGCCAGCAGCTCTTGGACTAGCGGGGGACCCGCCTACAATGAGCAGTTCTTC	CASSSWTSGGPAYNEQFF
TRBV6-2/TRBV6-3	.	TRBJ2-4	TRBD1	TGTGCCAGCAGTCCCAACCCCCGGACAGGGACGTACTTC	CASSPNPRTGTYF
TRBV7-9	.	TRBJ1-2	.	TGTGCCAGCAGCTTAAGGGCCCTAGGCCCGGGTGACTATGGCTACACCTTC	CASSLRALGPGDYGYTF
TRBV12-5	few	TRBJ1-5	.	TGTGCTAGTGGCCCCAATCAGCCCCAGCATTTT	CASGPNQPQHF
TRBV20-1	few	TRBJ1-2	.	TGCAGTGCTAGAGACACTCGGGCTTCGGAGACTAACTATGGCTACACCTTC	CSARDTRASETNYGYTF
TRBV6-1	few	TRBJ2-3	.	TGTGCCAGCAGTGGAGGACAGTACACAGATACGCAGTATTTT	CASSGGQYTDTQYF
TRBV4-2	.	TRBJ2-1	.	TGTGCCAGCAGCCAAGGTGTGTATGAGCAGTTCTTC	CASSQGVYEQFF
TRBV7-8	.	TRBJ2-7	.	TGTGCCAGCAGCTTAGGGGCGACGACCTACGAGCAGTACTTC	CASSLGATTYEQYF
TRBV7-2	.	TRBJ1-1	.	TGTGCCAGCAGCAAGACCAGACAGAACACTGAAGCTTTCTTT	CASSKTRQNTEAFF
TRBV11-2	.	TRBJ1-1	TRBD1	TGTGCCAGCAGTTCCGGGACAGGGAAATATGATGGAGCTTTCTTT	CASSSGTGKYDGAFF
TRBV29-1	.	TRBJ1-1	.	TGCAGCGTTGCGGGGGCCACTGAAGCTTTCTTT	CSVAGATEAFF
TRBV4-1	.	TRBJ2-1	.	TGCGCCAGCAGCCAAATTCAGGGTTCGGGGGAGCAGTTCTTC	CASSQIQGSGEQFF
TRBV27	.	TRBJ1-2	.	TGTGCCACCAAGGAGGACAGCCTTAACTATGGCTACGCCTTC	CATKEDSLNYGYAF
TRBV20-1	.	TRBJ2-1	.	TGCAGCTTTACACAAGGGTCGTACAATGAGCAGTTCTTC	CSFTQGSYNEQFF
TRBV4-2	.	TRBJ2-7	.	TGTGCCAGCAGCCTAAGCGCTCTCGCTGAGCAGTACTTC	CASSLSALAEQYF
TRBV7-2	.	TRBJ2-3	TRBD2	TGTGCCAGCAGCTTGGACACCGGGGGGAGCACAGATACGCAGTATTTT	CASSLDTGGSTDTQYF
TRBV9	.	TRBJ2-1	.	TGTGCCAGCAGCCCTCAGACAGCTAGCTCCTACAATGAGCAGTTCTTC	CASSPQTASSYNEQFF
TRBV4-2	.	TRBJ1-3	TRBD1	TGTGCCAGCAGCCAAGGAAAGGGTCGAGGGGGCGAGAACACCATATATTTT	CASSQGKGRGGENTIYF
TRBV28	few	TRBJ2-7	.	TGTGCCAGCAGGCCACGCGGGACATATTCCTACGAGCAGTACTTC	CASRPRGTYSYEQYF
TRBV27	few	TRBJ1-5	TRBD1	TGTGCCAGCAGTCCCGGGGACAGGGGCGTGAGCAATCAGCCCCAGCATTTT	CASSPGDRGVSNQPQHF
TRBV2	few	TRBJ1-4	.	TGTGCCAGCAGTGTGGCAAGAGGGAGTGAAAAACTGTTTTTT	CASSVARGSEKLFF
TRBV20-1	few	TRBJ1-3	.	TGCAGTGCTAGAGGTTGGCCAAATCAAGGAAACACCATATATTTT	CSARGWPNQGNTIYF
TRBV20-1	few	TRBJ1-1	.	TGCAGTGCTAGGGGGGAGGGGATCACTGAAGCTTTCTTT	CSARGEGITEAFF
TRBV18	.	TRBJ2-7	TRBD1	TGTGCCAGCTCACCGGAGGACAGGGGTTTGTTGGGGCAGTACTTC	CASSPEDRGLLGQYF
TRBV4-2	few	TRBJ1-4	TRBD1	TGTGCCAGCAGCCTAATTGCAGGGGGCGCGGGTGAAAAACTGTTTTTT	CASSLIAGGAGEKLFF
TRBV4-1	few	TRBJ1-6	TRBD1	TGCGCCAGCAGCCTGGAGGTACGTACAGGGGGCTTCGGGGATTCACCCCTCCACTTT	CASSLEVRTGGFGDSPLHF
TRBV2	few	TRBJ2-7	.	TGTGCCAGCAGTGAAGCCGACTCCTACGAGCAGTACTTC	CASSEADSYEQYF
TRBV28	few	TRBJ2-5	TRBD1	TGTGCCAGCAGAACTGCAGGGACAGGGGAAGAGACCCAGTACTTC	CASRTAGTGEETQYF
TRBV12-3/TRBV12-4	.	TRBJ2-2	TRBD2	TGTGCCAGCAGTGATCGGGCTAGCGGGCTCGCCGGGGAGCTGTTTTTT	CASSDRASGLAGELFF
TRBV28	.	TRBJ2-4	.	TGTGCCAGCAGGCCACAGGGAGGTCGGAACATTCAGTACTTC	CASRPQGGRNIQYF
TRBV7-9	few	TRBJ2-7	.	TGTGCCAGCAGCTTACCACGGGCAGGGCGATACGAGCAGTACTTC	CASSLPRAGRYEQYF
TRBV13	.	TRBJ2-5	TRBD2	TGTGCCAGTTCCGCAACAGGCCTTAGACTAGCGGGAGGGCAAGAGACCCAGTACTTC	CASSATGLRLAGGQETQYF
TRBV7-2	few	TRBJ2-5	.	TGTGCCAGCAGTTATAAGACCGGGCGCTTTCAAGAGACCCAGTACTTC	CASSYKTGRFQETQYF
TRBV10-3	.	TRBJ1-2	.	TGTGCCATCAGGGATCAAGTCGCGTTGGGTGGCTACACCTTC	CAIRDQVALGGYTF
TRBV6-5	few	TRBJ1-1	.	TGTGCCAGCAGTTACTCGAAGGGTGAAGCTTTCTTT	CASSYSKGEAFF
TRBV4-2	many	TRBJ2-7	TRBD2	TGTGCCAGCAGCCACGCTAGCGGGAGGTACGAGCAGTACTTC	CASSHASGRYEQYF
TRBV6-6	.	TRBJ2-1	.	TGTGCCAGCAGTGTTCCCGGCGGGATCTACAATGAGCAGTTCTTC	CASSVPGGIYNEQFF
TRBV20-1	.	TRBJ1-5	.	TGCAGTGCTAGGGGGGGCGTCCGACAGCCCCAGCATTTT	CSARGGVRQPQHF
TRBV2	.	TRBJ1-3	TRBD1	TGTGCCAGCAGTCCACAGTCCGGGACAGGGGGCGCTTGGGCCTCCAACACCATATATTTT	CASSPQSGTGGAWASNTIYF
TRBV7-6	.	TRBJ2-3	.	TGTGCCAGCAGCCCGTATGTCCCGGCGGCAACTAGCACAGATACGCAGTATTTT	CASSPYVPAATSTDTQYF
TRBV20-1	few	TRBJ1-4	.	TGCAGTGCTTTGGGCCCGGAGGGAAAACTGTTTTTT	CSALGPEGKLFF
TRBV7-3	.	TRBJ1-1	.	TGTGCCAGCAGCGAAGACGGAGGGGGCACTGAAGCTTTCTTT	CASSEDGGGTEAFF
TRBV11-2	.	TRBJ1-4	.	TGTGCCAGCAGCTTAGTGACAAGTGAAAAACTGTTTTTT	CASSLVTSEKLFF
TRBV11-2	few	TRBJ2-1	.	TGTGCCAGCAGCTCACTTTTGAGTGAGCAGTTCTTC	CASSSLLSEQFF
TRBV6-2/TRBV6-3	few	TRBJ2-7	.	TGTGCCAGCAGCGGGGAAATTTCCTACGAGCAGTACTTC	CASSGEISYEQYF
TRBV20-1	.	TRBJ2-5	TRBD2	TGCAGTGCCCAAGGGACTAGGGTAGTTTCCCAGTACTTC	CSAQGTRVVSQYF
TRBV3-1	.	TRBJ2-5	.	TGTACCAGCAGCCAAGTCGGACTCGTAAGAGAGACCCAGTACTTC	CTSSQVGLVRETQYF
TRBV29-1	once	TRBJ2-7	TRBD2	TGCAGCGGGGGGACTAGCGCTACCTACGAGCAGTACTTC	CSGGTSATYEQYF
TRBV3-1	few	TRBJ1-3	.	TGTGCCAGCAGCCAAGAACGCCTCACGAGGAACACCATATATTTT	CASSQERLTRNTIYF
TRBV12-3/TRBV12-4	many	TRBJ2-3	.	TGTGCCAGCAGTTTAGGAGGTCCTGATACGCAGTATTTT	CASSLGGPDTQYF
TRBV24-1	few	TRBJ2-7	.	TGTGCCACCAGTGATGGACCCAGGGGCCGCGGGCAGTACTTC	CATSDGPRGRGQYF
TRBV28	.	TRBJ1-1	.	TGTGCCAGCAGCGGGGACATGTATGAAGCTTTCTTT	CASSGDMYEAFF
TRBV29-1	few	TRBJ1-2	.	.	CSVFGEGYTF
TRBV20-1	.	TRBJ2-3	.	TGCAGTGCCGTGGAGGGTACGAAAGCAGATACGCAGTATTTT	CSAVEGTKADTQYF